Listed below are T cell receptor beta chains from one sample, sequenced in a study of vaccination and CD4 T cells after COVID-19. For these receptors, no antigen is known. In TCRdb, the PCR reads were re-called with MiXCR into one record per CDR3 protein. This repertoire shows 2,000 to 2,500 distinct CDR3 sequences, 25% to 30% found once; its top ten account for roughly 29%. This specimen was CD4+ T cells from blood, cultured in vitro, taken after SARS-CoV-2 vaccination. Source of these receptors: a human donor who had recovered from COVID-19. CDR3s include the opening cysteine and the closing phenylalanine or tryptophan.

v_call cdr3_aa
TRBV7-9 CASSFKAKTGELFF
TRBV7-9 CASSFSNTEAFF
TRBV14 CASSARGSNGYTF
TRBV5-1 CASGAGKEQYF
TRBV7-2 CASSSSTGSYEQYF
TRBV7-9 CASSFNQGTEAFF
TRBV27 CASRARYGYTF
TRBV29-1 CSVGWGALGNEQFF
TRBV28 CATREGGYGYTF
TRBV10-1 CASSGTPGDNEQFF
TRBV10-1 CASSERTGGLSGYTF
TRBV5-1 CASSLRGGGGTDTQYF
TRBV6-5 CASSYPGGEQFF
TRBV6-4 CASSDSPGQGSGTQYF
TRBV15 CATSRDGVAGKPTGELFF
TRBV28 CASSKGLLPQHF
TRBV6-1 CAGGLRGDQETQYF
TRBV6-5 CASSYREGGLYGYTF
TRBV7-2 CASSLGVPYTEAFF
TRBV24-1 CATSPRGASTDTQYF
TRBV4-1 CASSAIDSHYQPQHF
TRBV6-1 CASSGTAGTINGYTF
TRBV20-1 CSATHPGGASTEAFF
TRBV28 CASDLQGGEQYF
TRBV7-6 CASSGPSGRAQYF